This TCR beta chain was captured by sequencing in a study of blood T cell repertoires in COVID-19. The germline V gene encodes CDR1 LNHNV and CDR2 YYDKDF (reference sequence). CDR3 length: 16 residues. V dropped 0 bases and J dropped 7 bases, with 18 bases sitting between them. Sequencing used immunoSEQ multiplex PCR; TCRdb keeps in-frame clones, though not all of them. The repertoire holds 150,000 to 200,000 clones, with approximately 88% as singletons. The sequenced sample consisted of peripheral blood. The TCR was taken from a woman in her thirties or forties with COVID-19, enrolled during active disease. This chain links TRBV15 with TRBJ1-1, with D uncertain. The DNA of the CDR3 is TGTGCCACCAGCAGAGATCGAATAACAGCACTGCTTGAAGCTTTCTTT. Amino acids: CATSRDRITALLEAFF.